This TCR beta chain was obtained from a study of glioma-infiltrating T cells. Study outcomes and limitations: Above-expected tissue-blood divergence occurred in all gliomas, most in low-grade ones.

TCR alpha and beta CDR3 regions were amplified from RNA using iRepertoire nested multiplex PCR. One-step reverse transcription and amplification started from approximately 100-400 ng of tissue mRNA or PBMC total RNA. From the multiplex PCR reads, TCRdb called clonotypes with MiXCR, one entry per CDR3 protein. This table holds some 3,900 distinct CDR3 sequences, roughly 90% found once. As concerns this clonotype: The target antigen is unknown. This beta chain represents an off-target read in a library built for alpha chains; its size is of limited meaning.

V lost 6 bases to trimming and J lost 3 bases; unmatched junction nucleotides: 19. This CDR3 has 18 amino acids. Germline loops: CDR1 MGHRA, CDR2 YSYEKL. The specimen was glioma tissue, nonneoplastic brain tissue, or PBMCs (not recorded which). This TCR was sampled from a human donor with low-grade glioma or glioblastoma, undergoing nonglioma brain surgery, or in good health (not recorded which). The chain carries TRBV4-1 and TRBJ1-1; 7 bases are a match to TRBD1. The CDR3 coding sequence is TGCGCCAGCAGTCCCACCCTAACTTACAGGGGAACTTACACTGAAGCTTTCTTT. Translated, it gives CASSPTLTYRGTYTEAFF.